Listed below are T cell receptor beta chains from one sample, sequenced in a study of blood T cell repertoires in COVID-19. Measured with immunoSEQ multiplex PCR; TCRdb has only the in-frame clones, and not every one. The sample contains fewer than 150,000 clones, around 90% of which appear only once. The material sequenced was peripheral blood. These TCRs come from an older woman with COVID-19, enrolled during active disease. CDR3s include the opening cysteine and the closing phenylalanine or tryptophan. Each record gives: CDR3 DNA, CDR3 protein, V gene, clone size, CDR3 length, D gene, J gene. D genes are given only for firm matches. Some rows have no size entry. The others give once, few or many, or a class for an expanded clone.

DNA: TGTGCCAGCAGCGTGGTGGGGGGGCCGACAGATACGCAGTATTTT; CDR3: CASSVVGGPTDTQYF; V: TRBV9; size: .; length: 15; D: .; J: TRBJ2-3
DNA: TGTGCCAGCAGTGTCCGTTATGGCTACACCTTC; CDR3: CASSVRYGYTF; V: TRBV2; size: .; length: 11; D: .; J: TRBJ1-2
DNA: TGTGCCAGCAGCCCCCTCTTGGAGCTCACAAGCTACGAGCAGTACTTC; CDR3: CASSPLLELTSYEQYF; V: TRBV7-8; size: .; length: 16; D: .; J: TRBJ2-7
DNA: TGTGCCAGCAGCCAAGGAGGGCCCTACAATGAGCAGTTCTTC; CDR3: CASSQGGPYNEQFF; V: TRBV14; size: few; length: 14; D: .; J: TRBJ2-1
DNA: TGTGCCAGCAGCCGATGGTTAGCGGGGGGCAGGGATGAGCAGTTCTTC; CDR3: CASSRWLAGGRDEQFF; V: TRBV27; size: .; length: 16; D: TRBD2; J: TRBJ2-1
DNA: TGTGCCATCAGCGCCGGAGACACTGAAGCTTTCTTT; CDR3: CAISAGDTEAFF; V: TRBV10-3; size: .; length: 12; D: .; J: TRBJ1-1
DNA: TGTGCCAGCAGCTTGTCGCTAGTCAATGAGCAGTTCTTC; CDR3: CASSLSLVNEQFF; V: TRBV7-2; size: .; length: 13; D: .; J: TRBJ2-1
DNA: TGTGCCAGCAGCTTACCAACCGGGATCGGAGGTACAGATACGCAGTATTTT; CDR3: CASSLPTGIGGTDTQYF; V: TRBV7-8; size: .; length: 17; D: .; J: TRBJ2-3
DNA: TGTGCCAGCAGTCGGGGTGTTAGCGGTGATGAGCAGTTCTTC; CDR3: CASSRGVSGDEQFF; V: TRBV6-5; size: .; length: 14; D: .; J: TRBJ2-1
DNA: TGTGCCAGTAGTATAGGCAGGGTACAAGAGACCCAGTACTTC; CDR3: CASSIGRVQETQYF; V: TRBV19; size: .; length: 14; D: .; J: TRBJ2-5
DNA: TGTGCCAGCAGCCCAGACGGGACAGGGGGATCCGGGGAGCTGTTTTTT; CDR3: CASSPDGTGGSGELFF; V: TRBV7-9; size: .; length: 16; D: TRBD1; J: TRBJ2-2
DNA: TGTGCCAGCAGTTTTTATCCCGGGGAGCTGTTTTTT; CDR3: CASSFYPGELFF; V: TRBV12-3/TRBV12-4; size: few; length: 12; D: .; J: TRBJ2-2
DNA: TGTGCCAGCAGTAGGACAGGGGGCACTGAAGCTTTCTTT; CDR3: CASSRTGGTEAFF; V: TRBV6-5; size: .; length: 13; D: TRBD1; J: TRBJ1-1
DNA: TGCAGTGCTAGTTTCGGGTGGAACACCGGGGAGCTGTTTTTT; CDR3: CSASFGWNTGELFF; V: TRBV20-1; size: .; length: 14; D: .; J: TRBJ2-2
DNA: TGTGCCAGCAGCGCTACGACAGGGAGGAGAGAAGCTTTCTTT; CDR3: CASSATTGRREAFF; V: TRBV9; size: .; length: 14; D: TRBD1; J: TRBJ1-1
DNA: TGCGCCAGCACCCACACCCGGGACAGGAAGAACACCGGGGAGCTGTTTTTT; CDR3: CASTHTRDRKNTGELFF; V: TRBV5-1; size: .; length: 17; D: TRBD1; J: TRBJ2-2
DNA: TGTGCCAGCAGCTTACGGGGCGGGGAGCTGTTTTTT; CDR3: CASSLRGGELFF; V: TRBV11-3; size: .; length: 12; D: .; J: TRBJ2-2
DNA: TGTGCCAGCAGCGTAGGGGCAGGGGCCGACACCGGGGAGCTGTTTTTT; CDR3: CASSVGAGADTGELFF; V: TRBV9; size: .; length: 16; D: .; J: TRBJ2-2
DNA: TGTGCCGCCCAGCCCCAGCGGGGGCTCGAGCAGTACTTC; CDR3: CAAQPQRGLEQYF; V: TRBV10-3; size: .; length: 13; D: TRBD2; J: TRBJ2-7
DNA: TGTGCCAGCAGCTGGACAGGGGATAATTCACCCCTCCACTTT; CDR3: CASSWTGDNSPLHF; V: TRBV11-2; size: .; length: 14; D: TRBD1; J: TRBJ1-6
DNA: TGTGCCAGCAAAACGGGGGTTCTCACCGGGGAGCTGTTTTTT; CDR3: CASKTGVLTGELFF; V: TRBV2; size: .; length: 14; D: .; J: TRBJ2-2
DNA: TGTGCCAGTAGTATACAGGTTGGGGAGGGAGCTTTCTTT; CDR3: CASSIQVGEGAFF; V: TRBV19; size: once; length: 13; D: .; J: TRBJ1-1
DNA: TGTGCCAGTAGTATTAGCCAGCGGACGCGACTTAGCAATCAGCCCCAGCATTTT; CDR3: CASSISQRTRLSNQPQHF; V: TRBV19; size: few; length: 18; D: .; J: TRBJ1-5
DNA: TGTGCCAGCAGTGACCACACAGATACGCAGTATTTT; CDR3: CASSDHTDTQYF; V: TRBV6-4; size: .; length: 12; D: .; J: TRBJ2-3
DNA: TGTGCCAGCAGCGCTTGGGACTCCCAGGGGACCCAGTACTTC; CDR3: CASSAWDSQGTQYF; V: TRBV6-5; size: .; length: 14; D: .; J: TRBJ2-5
DNA: TGTGCCAGCAGCTTACAGGGGGCATCAGTATACAATGAGCAGTTCTTC; CDR3: CASSLQGASVYNEQFF; V: TRBV11-3; size: .; length: 16; D: TRBD1; J: TRBJ2-1
DNA: TGCGCCAGCAGCTTCTCGAGCAATCAGCCCCAGCATTTT; CDR3: CASSFSSNQPQHF; V: TRBV5-1; size: .; length: 13; D: .; J: TRBJ1-5
DNA: TGTGCCAGCACCCCGGACAGGGGGCGTACCGGGGAGCTGTTTTTT; CDR3: CASTPDRGRTGELFF; V: TRBV5-6; size: .; length: 15; D: TRBD1; J: TRBJ2-2
DNA: TGTGCCAGCTCACCGGGACAGTCAGCTGAAGCTTTCTTT; CDR3: CASSPGQSAEAFF; V: TRBV18; size: .; length: 13; D: TRBD1; J: TRBJ1-1
DNA: TGTGCCAGCAGTAAATACCGGGACAGGGTGACCGGGGAGCTGTTTTTT; CDR3: CASSKYRDRVTGELFF; V: TRBV5-8; size: once; length: 16; D: TRBD1; J: TRBJ2-2
DNA: TGTGCCAGCAACCCCATACGACAGGGGCACTCCTACGAGCAGTACTTC; CDR3: CASNPIRQGHSYEQYF; V: TRBV5-6; size: .; length: 16; D: TRBD1; J: TRBJ2-7
DNA: TGCGCCAGCAGCATGGACAGGGGGATCTATGGGGAGACCCAGTACTTC; CDR3: CASSMDRGIYGETQYF; V: TRBV5-1; size: .; length: 16; D: TRBD1; J: TRBJ2-5
DNA: TGTGCCTGGAGTTCACTAGTGGGGTCCGGCACAGATACGCAGTATTTT; CDR3: CAWSSLVGSGTDTQYF; V: TRBV30; size: .; length: 16; D: .; J: TRBJ2-3